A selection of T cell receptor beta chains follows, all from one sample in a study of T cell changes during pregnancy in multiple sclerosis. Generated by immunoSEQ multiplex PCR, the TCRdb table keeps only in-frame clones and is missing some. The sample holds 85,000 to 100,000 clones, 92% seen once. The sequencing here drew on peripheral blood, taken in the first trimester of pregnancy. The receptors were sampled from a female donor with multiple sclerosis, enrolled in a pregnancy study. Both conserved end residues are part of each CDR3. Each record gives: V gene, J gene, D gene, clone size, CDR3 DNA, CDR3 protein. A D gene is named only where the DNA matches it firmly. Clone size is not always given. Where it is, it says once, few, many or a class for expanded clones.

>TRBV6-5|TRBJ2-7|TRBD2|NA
TGTGCCAGCAGTTACTCAAGACTAGCGGGAAACGAGCAGTACTTC
CASSYSRLAGNEQYF
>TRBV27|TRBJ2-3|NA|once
TGTGCCAGCAGTTTTCCCTGGGTCGGGTGGGAGCGGAGCACAGATACGCAGTATTTT
CASSFPWVGWERSTDTQYF
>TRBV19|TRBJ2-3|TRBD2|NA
TGTGCCAGTAGTCCCCTAGCGGGAGGGCCTTTCGGAGATACGCAGTATTTT
CASSPLAGGPFGDTQYF
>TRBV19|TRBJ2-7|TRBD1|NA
TGTGCCAGTAGTTTAAGGGTACAGGGGCCCTCCTACGAGCAGTACTTC
CASSLRVQGPSYEQYF
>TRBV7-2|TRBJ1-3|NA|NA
TGTGCCAGCAGCTTAGAACTCGCAGGGTTAAGCACCATATATTTT
CASSLELAGLSTIYF
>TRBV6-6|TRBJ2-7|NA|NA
TGTGCCAGCAGCACAGGGATTTACGAGCAGTACTTC
CASSTGIYEQYF
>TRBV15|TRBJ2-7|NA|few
TGTGCCACCAGCACTAGAATCACTGGGAGGGAGCAGTACTTC
CATSTRITGREQYF
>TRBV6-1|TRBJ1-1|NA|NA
TGTGCCAGTCTAGGGACATATGAAGCTTTCTTT
CASLGTYEAFF
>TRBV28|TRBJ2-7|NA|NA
TGTGCCAGCAGTCCGGGGGTTGGCTCATCTTACTCCTACGAGCAGTACTTC
CASSPGVGSSYSYEQYF
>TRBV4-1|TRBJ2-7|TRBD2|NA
TGCGCCAGCAGCCAAGATAACCCCGACCGGACTAGCGGGGGTTCCTACGAGCAGTACTTC
CASSQDNPDRTSGGSYEQYF